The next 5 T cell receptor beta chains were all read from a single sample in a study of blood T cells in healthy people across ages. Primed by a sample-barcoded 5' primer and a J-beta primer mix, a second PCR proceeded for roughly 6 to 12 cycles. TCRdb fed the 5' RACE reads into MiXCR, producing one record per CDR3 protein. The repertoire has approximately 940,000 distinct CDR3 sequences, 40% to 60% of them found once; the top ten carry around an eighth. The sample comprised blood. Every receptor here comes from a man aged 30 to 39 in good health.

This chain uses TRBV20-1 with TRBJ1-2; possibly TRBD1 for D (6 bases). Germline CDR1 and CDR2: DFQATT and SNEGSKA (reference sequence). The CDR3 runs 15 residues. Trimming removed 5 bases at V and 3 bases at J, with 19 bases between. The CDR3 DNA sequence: TGCAGTGCTCCCCTCCGGGGGGGCCGGTACTATGGCTACACCTTC. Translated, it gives CSAPLRGGRYYGYTF.

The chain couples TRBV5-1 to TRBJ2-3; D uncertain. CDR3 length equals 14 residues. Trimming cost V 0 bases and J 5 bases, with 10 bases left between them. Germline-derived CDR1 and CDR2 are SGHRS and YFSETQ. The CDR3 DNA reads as TGCGCCAGCAGCTTGGGGCTCGATCAAGATACGCAGTATTTT. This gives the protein CASSLGLDQDTQYF.

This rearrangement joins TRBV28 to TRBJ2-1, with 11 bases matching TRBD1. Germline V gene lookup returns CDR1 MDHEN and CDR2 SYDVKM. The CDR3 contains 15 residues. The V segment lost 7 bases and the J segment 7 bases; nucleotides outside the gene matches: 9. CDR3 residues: CASTVVGQGANEQFF. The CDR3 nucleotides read TGTGCCAGCACCGTAGTAGGACAGGGGGCTAATGAGCAGTTCTTC.

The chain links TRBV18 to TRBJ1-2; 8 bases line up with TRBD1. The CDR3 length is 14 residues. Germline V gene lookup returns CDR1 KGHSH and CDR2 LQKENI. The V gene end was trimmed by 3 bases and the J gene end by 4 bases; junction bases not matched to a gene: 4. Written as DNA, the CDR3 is TGTGCCAGCTCACCGGCAGGGGGCAGCTATGGCTACACCTTC. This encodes CASSPAGGSYGYTF. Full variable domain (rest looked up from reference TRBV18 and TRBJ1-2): NAGVMQNPRHLVRRRGQEARLRCSPMKGHSHVYWYRQLPEEGLKFMVYLQKENIIDESGMPKERFSAEFPKEGPSILRIQQVVRGDSAAYFCASSPAGGSYGYTFGSGTRLTVV.

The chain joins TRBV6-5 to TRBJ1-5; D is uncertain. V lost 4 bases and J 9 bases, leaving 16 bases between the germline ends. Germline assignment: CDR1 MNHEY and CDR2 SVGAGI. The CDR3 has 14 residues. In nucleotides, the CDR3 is TGTGCCAGCAGTTCCAGGACCGAAGCACGGCCCCAGCATTTT. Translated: CASSSRTEARPQHF.